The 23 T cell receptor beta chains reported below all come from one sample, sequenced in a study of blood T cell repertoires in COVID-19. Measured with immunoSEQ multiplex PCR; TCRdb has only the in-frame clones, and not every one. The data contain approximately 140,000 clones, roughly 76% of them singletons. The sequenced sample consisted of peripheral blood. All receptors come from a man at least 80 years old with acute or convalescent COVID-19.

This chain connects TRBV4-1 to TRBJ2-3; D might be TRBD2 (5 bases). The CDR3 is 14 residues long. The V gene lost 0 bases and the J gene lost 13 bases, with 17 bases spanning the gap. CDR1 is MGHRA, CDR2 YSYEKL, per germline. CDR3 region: CASSQERRSPGEYF. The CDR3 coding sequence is TGCGCCAGCAGCCAAGAAAGGAGATCCCCCGGGGAGTATTTT.

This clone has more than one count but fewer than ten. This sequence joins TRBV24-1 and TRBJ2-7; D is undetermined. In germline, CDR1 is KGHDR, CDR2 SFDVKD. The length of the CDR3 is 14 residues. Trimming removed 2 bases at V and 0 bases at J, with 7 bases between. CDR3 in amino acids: CATSDSAGSYEQYF. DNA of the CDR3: TGTGCCACCAGTGATTCCGCAGGCTCCTACGAGCAGTACTTC.

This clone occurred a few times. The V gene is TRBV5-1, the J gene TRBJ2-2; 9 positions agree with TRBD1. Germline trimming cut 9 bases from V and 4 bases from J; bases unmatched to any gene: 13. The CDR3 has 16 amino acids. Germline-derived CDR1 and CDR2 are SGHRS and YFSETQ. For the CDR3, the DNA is TGCGCCACCCAAAGAGGGGGACAGGGTAGCACCGGGGAGCTGTTTTTT. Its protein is CATQRGGQGSTGELFF.

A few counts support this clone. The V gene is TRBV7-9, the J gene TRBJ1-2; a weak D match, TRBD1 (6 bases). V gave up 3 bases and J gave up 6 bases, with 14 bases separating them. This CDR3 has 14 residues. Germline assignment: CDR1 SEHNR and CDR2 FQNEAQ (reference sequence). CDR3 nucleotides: TGTGCCAGCAGCTTCGGAAACACAGGGAATGGCTACACCTTC. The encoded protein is CASSFGNTGNGYTF.

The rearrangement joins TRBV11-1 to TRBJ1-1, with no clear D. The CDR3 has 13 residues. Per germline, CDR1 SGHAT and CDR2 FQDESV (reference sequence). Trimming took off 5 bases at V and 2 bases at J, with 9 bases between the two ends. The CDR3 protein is CASSPFRNTEAFF. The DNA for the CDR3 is TGTGCCAGCAGCCCCTTCCGTAACACTGAAGCTTTCTTT. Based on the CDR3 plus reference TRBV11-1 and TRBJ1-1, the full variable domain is EAEVAQSPRYKITEKSQAVAFWCDPISGHATLYWYRQILGQGPELLVQFQDESVVDDSQLPKDRFSAERLKGVDSTLKIQPAELGDSAMYLCASSPFRNTEAFFGQGTRLTVV.

As DNA, the CDR3 is TGCAGTGCCTACGGACAGATTGAGCAGTTCTTC. It is translated as CSAYGQIEQFF. The chain is built from TRBV20-1 and TRBJ2-1, with D tentatively TRBD1 (6 bases). Germline CDR1 and CDR2: DFQATT and SNEGSKA (reference sequence). V was trimmed by 6 bases and J by 9 bases, leaving 12 bases between them. The CDR3 extends over 11 amino acids.

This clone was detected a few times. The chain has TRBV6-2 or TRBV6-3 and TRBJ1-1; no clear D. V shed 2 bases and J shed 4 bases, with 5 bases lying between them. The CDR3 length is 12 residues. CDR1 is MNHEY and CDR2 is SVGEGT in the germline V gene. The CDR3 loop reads CASSYGLTEAFF. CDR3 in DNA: TGTGCCAGCAGTTACGGGCTCACTGAAGCTTTCTTT.

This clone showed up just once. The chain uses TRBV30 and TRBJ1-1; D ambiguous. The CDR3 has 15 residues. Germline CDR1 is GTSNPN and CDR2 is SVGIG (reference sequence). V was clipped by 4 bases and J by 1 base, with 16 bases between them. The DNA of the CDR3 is TGTGCCTGGAAAAACACCGGGGTCAGGAACACTGAAGCTTTCTTT. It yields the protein CAWKNTGVRNTEAFF.

The CDR3 protein is CASTRSGGETQYF. The CDR3 DNA is TGTGCCAGCACCCGGTCAGGTGGGGAGACCCAGTACTTC. V and J are TRBV11-2 and TRBJ2-5, with D unclear. The germline V gene has CDR1 SGHAT and CDR2 FQNNGV. The V and J ends lost 7 bases and 5 bases respectively, with 14 bases between them. The CDR3 consists of 13 residues. Drawing the rest from reference TRBV11-2 and TRBJ2-5, the complete variable domain is EAGVAQSPRYKIIEKRQSVAFWCNPISGHATLYWYQQILGQGPKLLIQFQNNGVVDDSQLPKDRFSAERLKGVDSTLKIQPAKLEDSAVYLCASTRSGGETQYFGPGTRLLVL.

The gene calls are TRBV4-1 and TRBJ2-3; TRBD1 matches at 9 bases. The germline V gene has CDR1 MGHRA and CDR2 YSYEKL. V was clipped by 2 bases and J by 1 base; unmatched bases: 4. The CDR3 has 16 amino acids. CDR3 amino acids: CASSQRTGERTDTQYF. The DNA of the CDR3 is TGCGCCAGCAGCCAACGGACAGGGGAACGCACAGATACGCAGTATTTT.

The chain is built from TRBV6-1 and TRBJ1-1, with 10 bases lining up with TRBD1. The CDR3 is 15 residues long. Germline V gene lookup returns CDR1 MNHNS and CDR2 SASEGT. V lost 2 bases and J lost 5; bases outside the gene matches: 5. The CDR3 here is CASSEIDRGRTEAFF. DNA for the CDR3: TGTGCCAGCAGTGAAATTGACAGGGGGCGGACTGAAGCTTTCTTT.

CDR3 coding DNA: TGTGCCAGCAAGTCAGGTCCCCTTTCACCCCTCCACTTT. Amino acid sequence: CASKSGPLSPLHF. J is TRBJ1-6 and V is TRBV28; D gene uncertain. Germline loops: CDR1 MDHEN, CDR2 SYDVKM. The CDR3 runs to 13 residues. V was clipped by 7 bases and J by 9 bases, with 13 bases between them.

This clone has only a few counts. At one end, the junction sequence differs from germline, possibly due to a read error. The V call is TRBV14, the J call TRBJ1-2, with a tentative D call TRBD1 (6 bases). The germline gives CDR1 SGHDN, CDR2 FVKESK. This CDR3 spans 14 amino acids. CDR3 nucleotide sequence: TGTGCCAGCAGCCAATATATGGACAGCTGGATTATTGCCTTC. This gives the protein CASSQYMDSWIIAF. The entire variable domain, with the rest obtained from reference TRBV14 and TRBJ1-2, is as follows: EAGVTQFPSHSVIEKGQTVTLRCDPISGHDNLYWYRRVMGKEIKFLLHFVKESKQDESGMPNNRFLAERTGGTYSTLKVQPAELEDSGVYFCASSQYMDSWIIAFGSGTRLTVV.

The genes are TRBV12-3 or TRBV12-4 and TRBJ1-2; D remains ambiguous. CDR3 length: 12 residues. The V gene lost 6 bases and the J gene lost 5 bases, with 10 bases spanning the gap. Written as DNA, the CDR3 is TGTGCCAGCAGCCTCGGGGTATATGGCTACACCTTC. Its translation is CASSLGVYGYTF.

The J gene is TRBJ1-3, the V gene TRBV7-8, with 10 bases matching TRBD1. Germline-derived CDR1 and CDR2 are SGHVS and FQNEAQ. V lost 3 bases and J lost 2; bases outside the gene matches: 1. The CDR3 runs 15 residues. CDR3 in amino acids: CASSLGQGTGNTIYF. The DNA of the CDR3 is TGTGCCAGCAGCTTGGGACAGGGGACTGGAAACACCATATATTTT.

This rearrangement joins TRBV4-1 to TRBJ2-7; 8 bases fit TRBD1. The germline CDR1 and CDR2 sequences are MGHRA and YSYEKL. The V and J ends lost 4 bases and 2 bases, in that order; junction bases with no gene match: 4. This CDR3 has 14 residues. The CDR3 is CASSPRTGTYEQYF. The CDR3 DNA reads TGCGCCAGCAGCCCACGGACAGGGACCTACGAGCAGTACTTC.

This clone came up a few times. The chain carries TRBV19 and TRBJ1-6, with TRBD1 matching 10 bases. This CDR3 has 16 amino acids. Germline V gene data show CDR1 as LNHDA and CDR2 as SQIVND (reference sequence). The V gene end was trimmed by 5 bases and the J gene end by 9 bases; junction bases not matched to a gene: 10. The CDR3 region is CASSETGGFWGSPLHF. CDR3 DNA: TGTGCCAGTAGTGAGACAGGGGGCTTTTGGGGTTCACCCCTCCACTTT.

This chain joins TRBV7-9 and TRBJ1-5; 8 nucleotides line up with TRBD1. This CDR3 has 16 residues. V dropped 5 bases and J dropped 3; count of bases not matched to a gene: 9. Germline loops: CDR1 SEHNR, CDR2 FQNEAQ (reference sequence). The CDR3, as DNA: TGTGCCAGCAGCGGCCCGACAGGGGACGTCAATCAGCCCCAGCATTTT. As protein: CASSGPTGDVNQPQHF.

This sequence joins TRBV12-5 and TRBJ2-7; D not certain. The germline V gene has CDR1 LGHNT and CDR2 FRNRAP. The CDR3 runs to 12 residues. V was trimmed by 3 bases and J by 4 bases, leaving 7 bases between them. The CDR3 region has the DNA TGTGCTAGTGGTTTTACGGGTTACGAGCAGTACTTC. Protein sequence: CASGFTGYEQYF.

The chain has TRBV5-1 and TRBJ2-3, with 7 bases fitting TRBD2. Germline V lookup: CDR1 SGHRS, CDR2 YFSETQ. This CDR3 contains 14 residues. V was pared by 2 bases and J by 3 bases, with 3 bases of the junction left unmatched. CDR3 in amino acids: CASSFGAGTDTQYF. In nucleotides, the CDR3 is TGCGCCAGCAGCTTCGGAGCGGGAACAGATACGCAGTATTTT.

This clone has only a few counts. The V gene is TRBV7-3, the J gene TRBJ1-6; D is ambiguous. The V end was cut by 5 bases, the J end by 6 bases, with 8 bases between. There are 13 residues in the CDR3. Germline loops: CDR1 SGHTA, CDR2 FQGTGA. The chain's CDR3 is CASSTTSNSPLHF. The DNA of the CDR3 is TGTGCCAGCAGCACCACAAGTAATTCACCCCTCCACTTT.

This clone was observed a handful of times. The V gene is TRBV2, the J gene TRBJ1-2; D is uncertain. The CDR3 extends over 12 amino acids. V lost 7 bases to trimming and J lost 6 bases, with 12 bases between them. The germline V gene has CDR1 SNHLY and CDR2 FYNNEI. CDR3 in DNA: TGTGCCAGCAAGCCTCTCCTCGATGGCTACACCTTC. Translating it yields CASKPLLDGYTF. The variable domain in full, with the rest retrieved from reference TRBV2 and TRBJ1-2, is EPEVTQTPSHQVTQMGQEVILRCVPISNHLYFYWYRQILGQKVEFLVSFYNNEISEKSEIFDDQFSVERPDGSNFTLKIRSTKLEDSAMYFCASKPLLDGYTFGSGTRLTVV.

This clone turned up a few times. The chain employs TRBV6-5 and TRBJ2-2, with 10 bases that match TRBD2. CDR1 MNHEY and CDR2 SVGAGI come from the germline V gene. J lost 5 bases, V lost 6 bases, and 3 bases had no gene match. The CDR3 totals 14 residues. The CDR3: CASRPGLATGELFF. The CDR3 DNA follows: TGTGCCAGCAGGCCGGGACTAGCGACCGGGGAGCTGTTTTTT.